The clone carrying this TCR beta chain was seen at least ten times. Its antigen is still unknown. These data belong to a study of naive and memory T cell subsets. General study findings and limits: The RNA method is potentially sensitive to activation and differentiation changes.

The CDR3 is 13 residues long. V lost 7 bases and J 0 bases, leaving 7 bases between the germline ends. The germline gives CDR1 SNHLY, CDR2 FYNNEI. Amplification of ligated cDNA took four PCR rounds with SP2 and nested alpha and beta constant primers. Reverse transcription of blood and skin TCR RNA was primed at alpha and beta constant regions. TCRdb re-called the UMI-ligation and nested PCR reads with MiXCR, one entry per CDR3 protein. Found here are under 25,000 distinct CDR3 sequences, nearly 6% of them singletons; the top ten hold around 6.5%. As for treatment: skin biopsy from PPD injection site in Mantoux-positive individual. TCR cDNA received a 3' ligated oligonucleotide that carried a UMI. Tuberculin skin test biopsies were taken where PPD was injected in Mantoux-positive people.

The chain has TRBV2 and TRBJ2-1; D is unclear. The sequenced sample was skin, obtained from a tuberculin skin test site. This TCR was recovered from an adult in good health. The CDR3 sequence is CASKESSYNEQFF. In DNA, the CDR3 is TGTGCCAGCAAAGAGAGCTCCTACAATGAGCAGTTCTTC.